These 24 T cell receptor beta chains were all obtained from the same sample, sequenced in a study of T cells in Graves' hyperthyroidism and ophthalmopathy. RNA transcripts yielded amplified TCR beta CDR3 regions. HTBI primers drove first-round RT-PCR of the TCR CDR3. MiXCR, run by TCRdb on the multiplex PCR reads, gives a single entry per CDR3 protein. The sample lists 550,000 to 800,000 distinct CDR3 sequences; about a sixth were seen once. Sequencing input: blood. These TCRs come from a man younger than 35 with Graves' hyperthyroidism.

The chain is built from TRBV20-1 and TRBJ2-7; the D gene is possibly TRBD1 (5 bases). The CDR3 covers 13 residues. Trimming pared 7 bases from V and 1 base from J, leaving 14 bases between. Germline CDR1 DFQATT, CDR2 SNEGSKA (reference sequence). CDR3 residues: CSVLRRQSYEQYF. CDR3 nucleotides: TGCAGTGTCTTAAGGAGACAGTCCTACGAGCAGTACTTC.

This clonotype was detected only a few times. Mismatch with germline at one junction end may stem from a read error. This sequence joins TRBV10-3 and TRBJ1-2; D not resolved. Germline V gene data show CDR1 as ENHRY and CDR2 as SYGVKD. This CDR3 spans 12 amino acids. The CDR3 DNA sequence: TGTGCCATCACCGACGTAAACTCTGGCTACACCTTC. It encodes CAITDVNSGYTF.

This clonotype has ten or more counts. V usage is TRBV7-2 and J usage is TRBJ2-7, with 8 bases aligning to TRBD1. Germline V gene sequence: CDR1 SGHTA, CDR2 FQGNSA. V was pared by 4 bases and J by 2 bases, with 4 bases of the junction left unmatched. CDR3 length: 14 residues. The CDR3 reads CASSSRDRTYEQYF. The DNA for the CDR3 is TGTGCCAGCAGCTCCAGGGACAGGACCTACGAGCAGTACTTC.

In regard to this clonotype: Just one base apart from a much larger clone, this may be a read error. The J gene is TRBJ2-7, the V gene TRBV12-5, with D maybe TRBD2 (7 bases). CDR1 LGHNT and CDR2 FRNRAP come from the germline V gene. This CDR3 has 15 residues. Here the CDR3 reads CANGLVTGGSDEQYF. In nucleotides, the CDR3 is TGTGCTAATGGTTTGGTGACGGGGGGCTCCGACGAGCAGTACTTC.

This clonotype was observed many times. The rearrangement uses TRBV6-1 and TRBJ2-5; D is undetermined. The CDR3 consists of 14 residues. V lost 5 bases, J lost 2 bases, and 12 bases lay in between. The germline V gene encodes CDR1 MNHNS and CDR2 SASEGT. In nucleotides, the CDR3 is TGTGCCAGCAGTCCAAGACTGGGTCAAGAGACCCAGTACTTC. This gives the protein CASSPRLGQETQYF.

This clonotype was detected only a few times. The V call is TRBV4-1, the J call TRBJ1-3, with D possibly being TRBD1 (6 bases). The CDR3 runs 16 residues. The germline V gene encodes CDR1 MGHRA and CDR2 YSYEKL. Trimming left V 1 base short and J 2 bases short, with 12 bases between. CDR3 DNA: TGCGCCAGCAGCCAAGTGCCGGGGGCTCCTGGAAACACCATATATTTT. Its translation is CASSQVPGAPGNTIYF.

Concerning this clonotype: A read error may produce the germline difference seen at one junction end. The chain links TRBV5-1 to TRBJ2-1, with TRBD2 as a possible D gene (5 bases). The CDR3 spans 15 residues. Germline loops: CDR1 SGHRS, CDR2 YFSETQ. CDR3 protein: CASSQTRKSYNEQLF. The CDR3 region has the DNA TGCGCCAGCAGCCAAACTAGAAAGTCTTACAATGAGCAGCTCTTC.

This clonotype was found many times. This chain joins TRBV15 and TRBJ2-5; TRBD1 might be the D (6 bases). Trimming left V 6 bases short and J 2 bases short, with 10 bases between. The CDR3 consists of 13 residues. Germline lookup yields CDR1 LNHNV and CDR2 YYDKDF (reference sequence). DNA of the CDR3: TGTGCCACCAGGTTTAGGGGGCAAGAGACCCAGTACTTC. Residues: CATRFRGQETQYF.

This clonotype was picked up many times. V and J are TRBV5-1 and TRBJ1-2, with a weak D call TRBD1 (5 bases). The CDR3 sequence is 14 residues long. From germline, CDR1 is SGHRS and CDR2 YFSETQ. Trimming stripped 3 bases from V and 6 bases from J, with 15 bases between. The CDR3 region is CASSWGTTVNGYTF. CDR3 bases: TGCGCCAGCAGCTGGGGCACGACGGTTAATGGCTACACCTTC.

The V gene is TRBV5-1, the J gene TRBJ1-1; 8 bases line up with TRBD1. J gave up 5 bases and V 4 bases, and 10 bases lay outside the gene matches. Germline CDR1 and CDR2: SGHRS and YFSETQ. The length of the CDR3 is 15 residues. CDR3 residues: CASSPGQGEWTEAFF. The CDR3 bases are TGCGCCAGCAGCCCAGGACAGGGTGAATGGACTGAAGCTTTCTTT. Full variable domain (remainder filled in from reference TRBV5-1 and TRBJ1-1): KAGVTQTPRYLIKTRGQQVTLSCSPISGHRSVSWYQQTPGQGLQFLFEYFSETQRNKGNFPGRFSGRQFSNSRSEMNVSTLELGDSALYLCASSPGQGEWTEAFFGQGTRLTVV.

The CDR3 coding sequence is TGCGCCAGCAGCCAACTCTGGGGGCTTAGCAATCAGCCCCAGCATTTT. This gives the protein CASSQLWGLSNQPQHF. J is TRBJ1-5 and V is TRBV4-1, with a possible D match to TRBD1 (6 bases). The germline V gene has CDR1 MGHRA and CDR2 YSYEKL. The CDR3 covers 16 residues. Trimming pared 2 bases from V and 0 bases from J, leaving 11 bases between.

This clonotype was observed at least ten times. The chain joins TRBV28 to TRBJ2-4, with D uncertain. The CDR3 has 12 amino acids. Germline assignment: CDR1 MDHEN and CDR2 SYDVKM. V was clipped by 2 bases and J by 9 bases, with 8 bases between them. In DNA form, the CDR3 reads TGTGCCAGCAGTTTACCTGTGAGCATTCAGTACTTC. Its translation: CASSLPVSIQYF.

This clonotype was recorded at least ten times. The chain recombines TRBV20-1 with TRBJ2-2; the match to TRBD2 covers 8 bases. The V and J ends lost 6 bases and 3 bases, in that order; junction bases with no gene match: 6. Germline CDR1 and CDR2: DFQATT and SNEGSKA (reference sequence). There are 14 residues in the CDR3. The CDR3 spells CSARTSRDTGELFF. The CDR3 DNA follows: TGCAGTGCCAGGACTAGCAGAGACACCGGGGAGCTGTTTTTT.

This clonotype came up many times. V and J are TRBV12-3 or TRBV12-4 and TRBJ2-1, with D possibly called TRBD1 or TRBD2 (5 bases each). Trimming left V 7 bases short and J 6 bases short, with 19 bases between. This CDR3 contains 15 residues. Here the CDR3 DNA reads TGTGCCAGCACCCCCCGGGGCCCTACGTTCAATGAGCAGTTCTTC. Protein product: CASTPRGPTFNEQFF.

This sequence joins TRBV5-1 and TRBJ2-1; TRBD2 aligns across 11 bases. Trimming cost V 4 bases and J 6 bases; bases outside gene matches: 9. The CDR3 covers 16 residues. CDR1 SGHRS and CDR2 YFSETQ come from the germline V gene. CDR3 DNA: TGCGCCAGCAGCCCAACGGGACTAGCGGACTCCAATGAGCAGTTCTTC. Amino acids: CASSPTGLADSNEQFF. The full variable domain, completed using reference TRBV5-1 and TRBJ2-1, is KAGVTQTPRYLIKTRGQQVTLSCSPISGHRSVSWYQQTPGQGLQFLFEYFSETQRNKGNFPGRFSGRQFSNSRSEMNVSTLELGDSALYLCASSPTGLADSNEQFFGPGTRLTVL.

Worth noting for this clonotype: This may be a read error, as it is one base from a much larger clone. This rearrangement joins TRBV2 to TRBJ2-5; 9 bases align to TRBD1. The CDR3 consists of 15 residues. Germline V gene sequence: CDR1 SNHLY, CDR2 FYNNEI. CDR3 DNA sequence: TGTGCCAGCAATGAACGGGGACAGGGCGCCGAGACCCAGTACTTC. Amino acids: CASNERGQGAETQYF.

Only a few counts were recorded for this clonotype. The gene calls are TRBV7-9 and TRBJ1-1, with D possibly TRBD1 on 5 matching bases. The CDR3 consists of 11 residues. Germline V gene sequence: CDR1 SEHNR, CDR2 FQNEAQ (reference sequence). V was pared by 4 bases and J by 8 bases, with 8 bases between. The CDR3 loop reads CASSWGEEAFF. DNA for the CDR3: TGTGCCAGCAGCTGGGGGGAGGAAGCTTTCTTT.

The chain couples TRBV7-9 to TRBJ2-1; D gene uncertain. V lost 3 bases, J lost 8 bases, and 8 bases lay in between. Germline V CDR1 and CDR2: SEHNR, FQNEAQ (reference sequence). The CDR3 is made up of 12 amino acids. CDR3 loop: CASSLWLDEQFF. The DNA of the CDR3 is TGTGCCAGCAGCTTGTGGTTAGATGAGCAGTTCTTC.

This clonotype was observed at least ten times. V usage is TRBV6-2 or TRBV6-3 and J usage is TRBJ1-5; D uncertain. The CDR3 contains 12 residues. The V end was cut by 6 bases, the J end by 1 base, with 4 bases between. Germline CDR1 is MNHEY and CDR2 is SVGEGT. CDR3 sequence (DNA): TGTGCCAGCAGATCGAGCAATCAGCCCCAGCATTTT. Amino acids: CASRSSNQPQHF.

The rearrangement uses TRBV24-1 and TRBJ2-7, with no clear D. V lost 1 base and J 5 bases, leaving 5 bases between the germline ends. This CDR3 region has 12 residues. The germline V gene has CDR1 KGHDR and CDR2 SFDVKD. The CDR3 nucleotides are TGTGCCACCAGTGATTTAGGGAACGAGCAGTACTTC. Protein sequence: CATSDLGNEQYF.

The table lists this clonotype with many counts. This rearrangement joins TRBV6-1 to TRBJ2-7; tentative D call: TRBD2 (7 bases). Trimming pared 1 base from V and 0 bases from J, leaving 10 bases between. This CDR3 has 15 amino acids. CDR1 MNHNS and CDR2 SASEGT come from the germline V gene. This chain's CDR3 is CASSEEGGSSYEQYF. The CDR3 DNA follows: TGTGCCAGCAGTGAAGAGGGGGGGAGCTCCTACGAGCAGTACTTC.

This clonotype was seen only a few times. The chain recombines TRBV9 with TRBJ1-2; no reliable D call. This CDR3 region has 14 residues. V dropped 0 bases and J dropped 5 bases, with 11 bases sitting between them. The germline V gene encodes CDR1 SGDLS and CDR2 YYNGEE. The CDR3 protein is CASSVGRAPYGYTF. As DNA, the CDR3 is TGTGCCAGCAGCGTAGGAAGGGCCCCATATGGCTACACCTTC.

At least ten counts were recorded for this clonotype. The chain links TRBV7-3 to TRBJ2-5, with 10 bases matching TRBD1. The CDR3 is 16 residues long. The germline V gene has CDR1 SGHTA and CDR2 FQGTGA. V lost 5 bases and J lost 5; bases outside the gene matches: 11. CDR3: CASSRTGTGDLETQYF. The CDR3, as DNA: TGTGCCAGCAGCCGAACCGGGACAGGGGATTTGGAGACCCAGTACTTC. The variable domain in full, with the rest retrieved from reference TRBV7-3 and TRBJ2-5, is GAGVSQTPSNKVTEKGKYVELRCDPISGHTALYWYRQSLGQGPEFLIYFQGTGAADDSGLPNDRFFAVRPEGSVSTLKIQRTERGDSAVYLCASSRTGTGDLETQYFGPGTRLLVL.

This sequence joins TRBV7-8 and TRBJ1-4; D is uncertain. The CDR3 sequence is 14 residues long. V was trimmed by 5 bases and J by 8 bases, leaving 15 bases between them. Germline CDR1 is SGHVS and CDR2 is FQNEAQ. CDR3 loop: CASSVPNAQEKLFF. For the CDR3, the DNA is TGTGCCAGCAGCGTCCCGAATGCACAGGAAAAACTGTTTTTT.